This T cell receptor (beta chain) is from a study of identical twins. Study findings and constraints: Not following the same donors, the study drew its conclusions from cross-sectional statistical analysis. Beta out-of-frame sequences displayed a weaker excess of sharing between twins.

About this clonotype itself: The antigen is unknown.

V trimming: 0 bases; J trimming: 6 bases; junction bases outside the gene matches: 13. Germline-derived CDR1 and CDR2 are ENHRY and SYGVKD. CDR3 size: 18 residues. TCRdb reprocessed the 5' RACE reads with MiXCR, giving one entry per CDR3 protein. The table records some 690,000 distinct CDR3 sequences, less than 25% of them present only once. These data were also reused for a study on T cells expressing NK-cell markers. Turning to that study: Sorted CD3+CD56-NKG2C+, CD3+CD56+NKG2C+ and CD3+CD56+NKG2C- T cells supplied the TCR beta repertoires. In several experiments, an anti-gamma-delta TCR antibody restricted sorting to alpha-beta TCR T cells.

J is TRBJ2-3 and V is TRBV10-3, with 9 bases fitting TRBD2. Sample: PBMCs. The clonotype comes from a woman younger than 30 in good health. As DNA, the CDR3 is TGTGCCATCAGTGAGTCCCCGCCTGGAGCGGGGGGTCGGGATACGCAGTATTTT. Protein: CAISESPPGAGGRDTQYF.